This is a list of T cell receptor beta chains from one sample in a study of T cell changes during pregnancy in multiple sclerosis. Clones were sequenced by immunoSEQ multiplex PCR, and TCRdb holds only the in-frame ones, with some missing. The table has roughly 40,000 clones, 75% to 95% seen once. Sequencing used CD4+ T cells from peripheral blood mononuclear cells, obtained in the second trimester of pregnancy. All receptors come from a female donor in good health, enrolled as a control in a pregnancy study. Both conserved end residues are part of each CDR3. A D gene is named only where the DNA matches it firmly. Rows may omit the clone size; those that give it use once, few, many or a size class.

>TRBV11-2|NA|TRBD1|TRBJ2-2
CASSGGSGGYIGELFF
TGTGCCAGCAGCGGGGGGTCAGGGGGCTATATCGGGGAGCTGTTTTTT
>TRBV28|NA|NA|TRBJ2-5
CASRPFPRETQYF
TGTGCCAGCCGCCCGTTTCCGAGGGAGACCCAGTACTTC
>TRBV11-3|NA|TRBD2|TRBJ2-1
CASSLMSSGNNEQFF
TGTGCCAGCAGCTTAATGAGTAGCGGGAATAATGAGCAGTTCTTC
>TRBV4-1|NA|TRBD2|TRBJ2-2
CASSGIAGGRSGELFF
TGCGCCAGCAGCGGAATAGCGGGGGGGCGTAGCGGGGAGCTGTTTTTT
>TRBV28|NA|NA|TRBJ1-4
CASLGQPNEKLFF
TGTGCCAGCCTCGGACAGCCTAATGAAAAACTGTTTTTT
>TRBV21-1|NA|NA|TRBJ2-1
CASSKGSGSSYNEQFF
TGTGCCAGCAGCAAAGGGAGCGGGAGCTCCTACAATGAGCAGTTCTTC
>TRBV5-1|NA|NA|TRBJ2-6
CASCPGGSGANVLTF
TGCGCCAGCTGCCCCGGGGGCTCTGGGGCCAACGTCCTGACTTTC
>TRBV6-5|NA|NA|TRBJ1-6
CASSYFAGMGSPLHF
TGTGCCAGCAGTTACTTCGCGGGTATGGGTTCACCCCTCCACTTT
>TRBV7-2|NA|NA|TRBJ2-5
CASSFFLEGTQYF
TGTGCCAGCAGCTTTTTTCTAGAAGGGACCCAGTACTTC
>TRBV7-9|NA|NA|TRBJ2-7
CASSSTVNEQYF
TGTGCCAGCAGCTCGACAGTGAACGAGCAGTACTTC
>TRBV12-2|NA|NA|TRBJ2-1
CASRLRGVQGNEQFF
TGTGCAAGTCGCTTACGGGGGGTCCAAGGCAATGAGCAGTTCTTC
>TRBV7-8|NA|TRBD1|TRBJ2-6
CASSLGDRGLAGANVLTF
TGTGCCAGCAGCTTAGGTGACAGGGGTTTAGCTGGGGCCAACGTCCTGACTTTC
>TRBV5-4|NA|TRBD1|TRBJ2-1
CASSSRDRTNEQFF
TGTGCCAGCAGCTCCCGGGACAGAACCAATGAGCAGTTCTTC
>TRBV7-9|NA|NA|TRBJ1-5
CASSWGGGSQPQHF
TGTGCCAGCAGCTGGGGGGGAGGGTCTCAGCCCCAGCATTTT
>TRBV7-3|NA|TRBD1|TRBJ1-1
CASSSQGDTEAFF
TGTGCCAGCAGCTCTCAGGGGGACACTGAAGCTTTCTTT
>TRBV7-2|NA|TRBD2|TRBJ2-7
CASSSSGTYEQYF
TGTGCCAGCAGTTCTAGCGGCACCTACGAGCAGTACTTC
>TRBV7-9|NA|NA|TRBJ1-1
CASSLAGGGPTEAFF
TGTGCCAGCAGCTTAGCAGGGGGGGGGCCAACTGAAGCTTTCTTT
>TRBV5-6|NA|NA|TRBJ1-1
CASSPLLGGNTEAFF
TGTGCCAGCAGCCCACTTCTCGGGGGGAACACTGAAGCTTTCTTT
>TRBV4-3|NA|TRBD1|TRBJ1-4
CASSQSQAGQGNEKLFF
TGCGCCAGCAGCCAATCCCAGGCGGGACAGGGAAATGAAAAACTGTTTTTT
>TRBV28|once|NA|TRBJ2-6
CASSYTSGANVLTF
TGTGCCAGCAGTTACACCTCTGGGGCCAACGTCCTGACTTTC
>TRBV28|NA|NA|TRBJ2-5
CASRSTVRVDSRTQYF
TGTGCCAGCAGGTCCACTGTACGCGTAGACAGCAGGACCCAGTACTTC
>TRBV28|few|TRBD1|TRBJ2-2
CASGTGQGISGELFF
TGTGCCAGCGGAACCGGACAGGGTATAAGCGGGGAGCTGTTTTTT
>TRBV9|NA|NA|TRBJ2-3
CASSVSSRQDLDTQYF
TGTGCCAGCAGCGTCTCAAGCCGACAGGACCTAGATACGCAGTATTTT
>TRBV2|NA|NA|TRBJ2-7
CASTRDKGTYEQYF
TGTGCCAGCACCCGGGACAAGGGAACCTACGAGCAGTACTTC
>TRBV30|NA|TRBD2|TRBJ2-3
CAWRVAGVADTQYF
TGTGCCTGGAGGGTGGCGGGAGTAGCAGATACGCAGTATTTT
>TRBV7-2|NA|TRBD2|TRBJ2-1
CASSQLAGGPLNEQFF
TGTGCCAGCAGCCAACTAGCGGGAGGGCCATTAAATGAGCAGTTCTTC
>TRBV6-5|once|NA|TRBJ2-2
CASSSGGRGKAGELFF
TGTGCCAGCAGTTCCGGAGGCAGGGGAAAGGCCGGGGAGCTGTTTTTT
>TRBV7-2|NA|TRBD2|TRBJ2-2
CASSLAPGRRGTGELFF
TGTGCCAGCAGCTTAGCCCCCGGGAGGAGGGGCACCGGGGAGCTGTTTTTT
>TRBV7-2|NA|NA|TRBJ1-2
CASSISGTAGGYTF
TGTGCCAGCAGCATATCCGGGACGGCGGGGGGCTACACCTTC
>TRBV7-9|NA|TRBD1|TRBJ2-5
CASSLRRKGARQETQYF
TGTGCCAGCAGCTTACGTAGGAAGGGGGCGCGGCAGGAGACCCAGTACTTC
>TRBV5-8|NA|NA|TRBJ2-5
CASSFFLGSGRGGETQYF
TGTGCCAGCAGCTTCTTCCTTGGTAGCGGACGAGGAGGAGAGACCCAGTACTTC
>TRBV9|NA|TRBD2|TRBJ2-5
CASSVSGAGGGETQYF
TGTGCCAGCAGCGTGTCGGGAGCGGGGGGGGGAGAGACCCAGTACTTC
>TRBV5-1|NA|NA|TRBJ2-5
CASSSSPGAKETQYF
TGCGCCAGCAGTTCTTCCCCAGGGGCGAAAGAGACCCAGTACTTC
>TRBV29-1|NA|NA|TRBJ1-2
CSVDSYGYTF
TGCAGCGTTGACAGCTATGGCTACACCTTC
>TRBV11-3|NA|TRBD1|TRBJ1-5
CASSSPPGQGDQPQHF
TGTGCCAGCAGCTCTCCACCAGGACAGGGTGATCAGCCCCAGCATTTT
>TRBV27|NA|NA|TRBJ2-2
CASSLRTPLGGELFF
TGTGCCAGCAGTCTCCGGACACCCTTAGGCGGGGAGCTGTTTTTT
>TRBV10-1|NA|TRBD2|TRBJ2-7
CARGELAGFRYVVEQYF
TGCGCCCGGGGGGAACTAGCGGGCTTCCGATATGTTGTCGAGCAGTACTTC
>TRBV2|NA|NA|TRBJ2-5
CASVLQETQYF
TGTGCCAGCGTCTTGCAAGAGACCCAGTACTTC
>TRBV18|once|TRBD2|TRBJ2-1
CASSPIAGDVNEQFF
TGTGCCAGCTCACCGATAGCGGGAGATGTCAATGAGCAGTTCTTC
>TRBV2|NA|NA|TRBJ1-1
CASSILEHKNTEAFF
TGTGCCAGCAGTATACTGGAGCATAAGAACACTGAAGCTTTCTTT
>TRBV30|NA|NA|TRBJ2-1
CAWVVEQVHNEQFF
TGTGCCTGGGTTGTCGAACAAGTCCACAATGAGCAGTTCTTC
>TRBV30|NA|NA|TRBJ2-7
CAWRGAPWLKQYF
TGTGCCTGGAGGGGGGCCCCCTGGTTGAAGCAGTACTTC